A selection of T cell receptor beta chains follows, all from one sample in a study of Graves' ophthalmopathy and Graves' hyperthyroidism. Using its own MiXCR run on the multiplex PCR reads, TCRdb lists one record per CDR3 protein. The sample has roughly 600,000 distinct CDR3 sequences; under 45% are singletons. Sequenced sample: peripheral blood or thyroid tissue (not recorded which). The receptor source for this set is an adult man with Graves' hyperthyroidism. Both conserved end residues are part of each CDR3. The D gene is left open where the match is weak. Expanded clones are given a class, and other clones once, few, many or no size at all.

15	few	NA	TRBV9	TRBJ1-4	TGTGCCAGCAGCCCCCGGACAGTCACTAATGAAAAACTGTTTTTT	CASSPRTVTNEKLFF
16	once	TRBD2	TRBV7-8	TRBJ2-3	TGTGCCAGCAACTTATCCCCTAGCGGGAGAGGTGATACGCAGTATTTT	CASNLSPSGRGDTQYF
15	NA	NA	TRBV20-1	TRBJ2-7	TGCAGTGCTAGAGATCTAGCCTCAATCTTCAATGAGCAGTACTTC	CSARDLASIFNEQYF
16	NA	TRBD1	TRBV28	TRBJ2-5	TGTGCCAGCAGTTCCTCGACAGGGGGCCCCCAAGAGACCCAGTACTTC	CASSSSTGGPQETQYF
11	NA	TRBD2	TRBV20-1	TRBJ2-1	TGCAGTGCAAAACTAGCGGTGGGGCAGTTCTTC	CSAKLAVGQFF
14	NA	NA	TRBV7-2	TRBJ2-5	TGTGCCAGCAGCTTAGATCGGAACACCGGGGCCCAGTACTTC	CASSLDRNTGAQYF
17	NA	TRBD1	TRBV7-9	TRBJ2-3	TGTGCCAGCAGCTTAGGAACCGGGACAGGACCCACAGATACGCAGTATTTT	CASSLGTGTGPTDTQYF
13	NA	TRBD2	TRBV20-1	TRBJ2-5	TGCAGTGCCGGACTTAGCGGGGGTGAGACCCAGTACTTC	CSAGLSGGETQYF
14	NA	NA	TRBV29-1	TRBJ1-1	TGCAGCGTTGAAGCTAGCGGGGCGGGCACTGAAGCTTTCTTT	CSVEASGAGTEAFF
12	NA	NA	TRBV29-1	TRBJ1-1	TGCAGCCCAAGCGAAGAGAACACTGAAGCTTTCTTT	CSPSEENTEAFF
11	NA	NA	TRBV19	TRBJ1-1	TGTGCCAGTAGTAGGGCTGGAGAAGCTTTCTTT	CASSRAGEAFF
12	NA	NA	TRBV30	TRBJ2-2	TGTGCCTGGAGCGGAGGGACCGGGGAGCTGTTTTTT	CAWSGGTGELFF
13	many	NA	TRBV7-6	TRBJ2-3	TGTGCCAGCAGCACGATGACCACAGATACGCAGTATTTT	CASSTMTTDTQYF
12	few	NA	TRBV20-1	TRBJ2-3	TGCAGTGCTTCGCGCCAGGATGATACGCAGTATTTT	CSASRQDDTQYF
17	many	NA	TRBV19	TRBJ1-1	TGTGCCAGTAGCCCTAAGGGCCCCGACAGTTGGAACACTGAAGCTTTCTTT	CASSPKGPDSWNTEAFF
15	NA	TRBD2	TRBV2	TRBJ2-5	TGTGCCAGCAGGACGGATAGCGGGGAGCGGGAGACCCAGTACTTC	CASRTDSGERETQYF
14	many	TRBD1	TRBV5-1	TRBJ1-2	TGCGCCAGCAGCTTGCGGACAGGGGAGGATGGCTACACCTTC	CASSLRTGEDGYTF
10	NA	TRBD1	TRBV7-2	TRBJ1-1	TGTGCCAGCAGCTTATACAGGGGTTTCTTT	CASSLYRGFF
15	once	TRBD1	TRBV19	TRBJ2-7	TGTGCCAGTAGTATGGAGAGGGACAGGTCATACGAGCAGTACTTC	CASSMERDRSYEQYF
15	few	TRBD1	TRBV27	TRBJ2-5	TGTGCCAGCAGAATAGGGACAGCTGACCAAGAGACCCAGTACTTC	CASRIGTADQETQYF
15	NA	NA	TRBV10-3	TRBJ2-3	TGTGCCATCAGTGTTACGGGGACTAGCACAGATACGCAGTATTTT	CAISVTGTSTDTQYF
12	NA	NA	TRBV12-3/TRBV12-4	TRBJ2-3	TGTGCCAGCAGTGCGAGGGGAAATACGCAGTATTTT	CASSARGNTQYF
13	many	NA	TRBV14	TRBJ2-2	TGTGCCAGCAGTCTGACAGACACCGGGGAGCTGTTTTTT	CASSLTDTGELFF
16	NA	TRBD1	TRBV3-1	TRBJ1-2	TGTGCCAGCAGCCAAGATGGGGGGAGGGGGCTAGCCGGCTACACCTTC	CASSQDGGRGLAGYTF
15	many	TRBD1	TRBV6-5	TRBJ1-2	TGTGCCAGCAGGCCTCGTGCGGGACAGGGCTTTGGCTACACCTTC	CASRPRAGQGFGYTF
15	many	NA	TRBV7-9	TRBJ2-2	TGTGCCAGCAGCTTAGCGGCTGCGAACACCGGGGAGCTGTTTTTT	CASSLAAANTGELFF
14	NA	NA	TRBV29-1	TRBJ1-1	TGCAGCGCTCCGACTAGCGGGGAGTACAATGAAGCTTTCTTT	CSAPTSGEYNEAFF
15	few	TRBD1	TRBV27	TRBJ1-2	TGTGCCAGCAGCTCAGACAGGGGGCCGGAAAAGGGCTACACCTTC	CASSSDRGPEKGYTF
12	NA	NA	TRBV20-1	TRBJ1-2	TGCAGTGCTAGAGAAAGGGCAGGTGGCTACACCTTC	CSARERAGGYTF
15	few	TRBD1	TRBV5-1	TRBJ2-5	TGCGCCAGCAGCTTGTCCCTGACAGGGCTGGAGACCCAGTACTTC	CASSLSLTGLETQYF
11	many	NA	TRBV24-1	TRBJ1-2	TGTGCCACCAGTGATTTCAGGGGCTACACCTTC	CATSDFRGYTF
11	many	NA	TRBV6-2/TRBV6-3	TRBJ2-7	TGTGCCAGCAGCAACATGGGCGAGCAGTACTTC	CASSNMGEQYF
13	NA	NA	TRBV25-1	TRBJ2-7	TGTGCCAGCAGTGACATAAGCGACTACGAGCAGTACTTC	CASSDISDYEQYF
16	NA	NA	TRBV7-2	TRBJ1-5	TGTGCCAGCAGCCTGAGTGGAGGCATCAGCAATCAGCCCCAGCATTTT	CASSLSGGISNQPQHF
13	many	TRBD2	TRBV20-1	TRBJ2-7	TGCAGTGCTAGACTAGCGGGAACCTACGAGCAGTACTTC	CSARLAGTYEQYF
18	NA	NA	TRBV24-1	TRBJ2-5	TGTGCCACCAGTGATTTAGAGTCGAACACCCAGTACCAAGAGACCCAGTACTTC	CATSDLESNTQYQETQYF